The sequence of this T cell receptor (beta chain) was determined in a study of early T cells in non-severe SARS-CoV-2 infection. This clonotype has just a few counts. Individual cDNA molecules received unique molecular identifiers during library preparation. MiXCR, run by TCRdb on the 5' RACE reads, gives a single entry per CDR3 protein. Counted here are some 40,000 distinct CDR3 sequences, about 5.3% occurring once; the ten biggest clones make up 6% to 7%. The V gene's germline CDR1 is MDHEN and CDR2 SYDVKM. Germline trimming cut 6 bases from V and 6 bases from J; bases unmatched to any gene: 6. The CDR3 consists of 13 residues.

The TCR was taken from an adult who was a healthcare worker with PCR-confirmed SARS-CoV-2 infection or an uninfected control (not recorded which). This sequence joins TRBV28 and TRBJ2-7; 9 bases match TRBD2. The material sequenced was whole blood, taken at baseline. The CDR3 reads CASSPGLAREQYF. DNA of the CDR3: TGTGCCAGCAGCCCGGGACTAGCTCGCGAGCAGTACTTC.